The 28 T cell receptor beta chains listed next were all sequenced from one sample in a study of beta chain features in type 1 diabetes. Since all of the isolated RNA was reverse transcribed, expressed TCRB transcripts were what got sequenced. TCRdb's copy holds only in-frame clones and misses some; the assay was immunoSEQ multiplex PCR. Among some 370,000 clones listed, over 8.5% were seen once. Antigens for these TCRs are unknown. Broader study findings: Significant though moderate, a shortening of TCRB CDR3s appeared in all four CD4+ subsets of Type 1 diabetes patients.

The material sequenced was central memory CD4+ T cells from blood. These receptor sequences come from a man under 40 with type 1 diabetes.

The table lists this clone with a few counts. This chain uses TRBV11-2 with TRBJ2-7; the D gene is possibly TRBD1 (6 bases). Germline loops: CDR1 SGHAT, CDR2 FQNNGV. Deletions cut 3 bases from V and 4 bases from J, with 16 bases between. The CDR3 length is 15 residues. The CDR3 is CASSFARDQGYEQYF. The DNA for the CDR3 is TGTGCCAGCAGCTTCGCCCGGGACCAGGGGTACGAGCAGTACTTC.

The V call is TRBV11-2, the J call TRBJ2-1; no clear D gene. Germline CDR1 SGHAT, CDR2 FQNNGV. This CDR3 contains 14 residues. The V end lost 5 bases, the J end lost 9 bases, and 17 bases lay between the germline ends. DNA for the CDR3: TGTGCCAGCAGCCCTGATTATACAGAGACTGAGCAGTTCTTC. This gives the protein CASSPDYTETEQFF.

This chain links TRBV5-6 with TRBJ2-2; the match to TRBD1 covers 10 bases. Unmatched junction bases numbered 8, after V lost 4 bases and J lost 5 bases. The length of the CDR3 is 16 residues. CDR1 is SGHDT, CDR2 YYEEEE, per germline. CDR3 sequence: CASSRDRGVWTGELFF. The CDR3 bases are TGTGCCAGCAGCCGGGACAGGGGCGTTTGGACCGGGGAGCTGTTTTTT. Full variable domain (missing parts from reference TRBV5-6 and TRBJ2-2): DAGVTQSPTHLIKTRGQQVTLRCSPKSGHDTVSWYQQALGQGPQFIFQYYEEEERQRGNFPDRFSGHQFPNYSSELNVNALLLGDSALYLCASSRDRGVWTGELFFGEGSRLTVL.

Ten or more counts support this clone. The gene calls are TRBV7-2 and TRBJ1-4, with D perhaps matching TRBD1 (5 bases). CDR1 and CDR2 (germline): SGHTA, FQGNSA. CDR3 length: 15 residues. Trimming removed 0 bases at V and 7 bases at J, with 12 bases between. This CDR3 reads CASSLAGGAGEKLFF. DNA of the CDR3: TGTGCCAGCAGCTTAGCTGGGGGAGCGGGTGAAAAACTGTTTTTT.

The chain combines TRBV28 with TRBJ2-1; 12 nucleotides match TRBD2. J was trimmed by 2 bases and V by 4 bases; bases with no gene match: 6. The CDR3 extends over 17 amino acids. Looked up from germline, CDR1 is MDHEN and CDR2 is SYDVKM. The CDR3 sequence is CASSYSGLAGTYNEQFF. DNA of the CDR3: TGTGCCAGCAGTTACTCTGGACTAGCGGGAACCTACAATGAGCAGTTCTTC.

There are many counts of this clone. The chain joins TRBV25-1 to TRBJ2-7, with D possibly being TRBD1 (6 bases). Trimming removed 6 bases at V and 2 bases at J, with 8 bases between. Germline values: CDR1 MGHDK, CDR2 SYGVNS. The CDR3 is 12 residues long. The CDR3, as DNA: TGTGCCAGCAGCAGGGGAACCTACGAGCAGTACTTC. Residues: CASSRGTYEQYF.

CDR3 bases: TGTGCCAGCCAGCCCAGGGGAAGGACTGAAGCTTTCTTT. Its protein product is CASQPRGRTEAFF. The chain is built from TRBV6-5 and TRBJ1-1; perhaps TRBD1 as D (6 bases). Trimming took off 8 bases at V and 5 bases at J, with 15 bases between the two ends. The CDR3 loop spans 13 amino acids. Germline CDR1 and CDR2: MNHEY and SVGAGI.

This clone has a handful of counts. The chain links TRBV6-5 to TRBJ1-4; D gene ambiguous. This CDR3 spans 12 amino acids. Germline V lookup: CDR1 MNHEY, CDR2 SVGAGI. Trimming took off 6 bases at V and 4 bases at J, with 6 bases between the two ends. The CDR3 sequence: CASRDVNEKLFF. The CDR3 nucleotides are TGTGCCAGCAGAGACGTTAATGAAAAACTGTTTTTT.

This clone was seen more than once but under ten times. The V gene is TRBV6-1, the J gene TRBJ2-1, with 9 bases fitting TRBD2. The CDR3 is 15 amino acids. The V gene end was trimmed by 8 bases and the J gene end by 6 bases; junction bases not matched to a gene: 11. Germline V gives CDR1 MNHNS, CDR2 SASEGT. CDR3 sequence: CASWTGLAGSNEQFF. CDR3 nucleotide sequence: TGTGCCAGCTGGACGGGGCTAGCGGGATCCAATGAGCAGTTCTTC.

Comments on this clone: This same CDR3 is encoded by further DNA sequences in the sample. V usage is TRBV27 and J usage is TRBJ1-5; no definite D call. This CDR3 spans 12 amino acids. The V gene lost 2 bases and the J gene lost 6 bases, with 5 bases spanning the gap. Germline V gene lookup returns CDR1 MNHEY and CDR2 SMNVEV (reference sequence). Here the CDR3 DNA reads TGTGCCAGCAGTTTACTTGGTCAGCCCCAGCATTTT. Encoded protein: CASSLLGQPQHF.

The V gene is TRBV2, the J gene TRBJ2-1; perhaps TRBD1 as D (5 bases). The germline gives CDR1 SNHLY, CDR2 FYNNEI. The CDR3 has 13 amino acids. V lost 0 bases and J 9 bases, leaving 9 bases between the germline ends. The CDR3 sequence: CASSEARQGEQFF. In DNA, the CDR3 is TGTGCCAGCAGTGAAGCCAGGCAGGGTGAGCAGTTCTTC.

The genes are TRBV21-1 and TRBJ2-5; the table gives TRBD1 as D, unverified against the DNA. TRBV21-1 represents a pseudogene. The CDR3 is 15 amino acids. CDR3 sequence (DNA): TGTGCCAGCAACTATACGGGACAGATCGAAGAGACCCAGTACTTC. It is translated as CASNYTGQIEETQYF.

V is TRBV12-1 and J is TRBJ1-5; the D call of TRBD1 is as the table states it, not checked on the DNA. TRBV12-1 corresponds to a pseudogene. CDR3 length equals 15 residues. The CDR3 is CASSFARQQNQPQHF. The CDR3 nucleotides are TGTGCCAGCAGCTTTGCCAGACAGCAAAATCAGCCCCAGCATTTT.

This clone was seen many times. The rearrangement links TRBV5-4 to TRBJ2-5, with 9 bases lining up with TRBD1. Germline CDR1 is SGHNT and CDR2 is YYREEE (reference sequence). Trimming took 5 bases from V and 5 from J; bases not matched to a gene: 13. This CDR3 spans 16 amino acids. This CDR3 is CASRRTGGMSAETQYF. CDR3 DNA: TGTGCCAGCAGACGCACAGGGGGCATGTCGGCGGAGACCCAGTACTTC.

Ten or more counts support this clone. Different DNA sequences within this sample yield the same CDR3. This chain connects TRBV10-3 to TRBJ2-7; 8 nucleotides match TRBD2. Germline V CDR1 and CDR2: ENHRY, SYGVKD. CDR3 size: 14 residues. With 0 bases clipped from V and 5 bases from J, the junction kept 3 bases outside the gene matches. CDR3 protein: CAISESRGVHEQYF. For the CDR3, the DNA is TGTGCCATCAGTGAGTCGCGGGGGGTCCACGAGCAGTACTTC.

This clone has only a few counts. V usage is TRBV7-3 and J usage is TRBJ2-3; 11 bases align to TRBD2. With V trimmed by 5 bases and J by 6 bases, 10 bases remained unmatched. This CDR3 contains 16 residues. In germline, CDR1 is SGHTA, CDR2 FQGTGA. CDR3: CASSPIAGGPGDTQYF. DNA of the CDR3: TGTGCCAGCAGCCCTATAGCGGGAGGGCCGGGGGATACGCAGTATTTT.

This clone came up a few times. The genes are TRBV4-1 and TRBJ1-4; D unclear. CDR1 is MGHRA, CDR2 YSYEKL, per germline. This CDR3 has 14 residues. V was shortened by 2 bases and J by 8 bases, with 12 bases between the two germline ends. This CDR3 is CASSQRELEEKLFF. DNA for the CDR3: TGCGCCAGCAGCCAACGCGAATTGGAGGAAAAACTGTTTTTT.

Only a few counts were recorded for this clone. V gene TRBV14 combines with J gene TRBJ1-4, with a possible D match to TRBD1 (5 bases). Germline-derived CDR1 and CDR2 are SGHDN and FVKESK. The CDR3 runs to 12 residues. V lost 5 bases, J lost 7 bases, and 8 bases lay in between. CDR3 bases: TGTGCCAGCAGCAGGGGATTTGAAAAACTGTTTTTT. It encodes CASSRGFEKLFF.

This clone was counted a few times. This chain connects TRBV5-1 to TRBJ2-6; tentatively, D is TRBD1 (6 bases). This CDR3 has 18 residues. CDR1 and CDR2 (germline): SGHRS, YFSETQ. V was trimmed by 2 bases and J by 4 bases, leaving 19 bases between them. DNA for the CDR3: TGCGCCAGCAGCTTAAATACAGGGATATCGTCGGGGGCCAACGTCCTGACTTTC. Protein: CASSLNTGISSGANVLTF.

This clone was seen repeatedly, ten times or more. The same CDR3 also results from other DNA sequences found in this sample. The J gene is TRBJ2-3, the V gene TRBV7-2, with 8 bases fitting TRBD2. Germline V gives CDR1 SGHTA, CDR2 FQGNSA. The CDR3 consists of 14 residues. V shed 4 bases and J 3 bases; nucleotides not matched to a gene: 3. In nucleotides, the CDR3 is TGTGCCAGCAGCTCGTCTAGCGGGACAGATACGCAGTATTTT. Translating it yields CASSSSSGTDTQYF. The full variable domain, completed using reference TRBV7-2 and TRBJ2-3, is GAGVSQSPSNKVTEKGKDVELRCDPISGHTALYWYRQSLGQGLEFLIYFQGNSAPDKSGLPSDRFSAERTGGSVSTLTIQRTQQEDSAVYLCASSSSSGTDTQYFGPGTRLTVL.

The chain combines TRBV5-1 with TRBJ1-4; 9 bases agree with TRBD1. CDR1 and CDR2 from the germline V gene are SGHRS and YFSETQ. There are 15 residues in the CDR3. Losses at the gene ends were 4 bases for V and 11 bases for J; bases not matched to a gene: 12. The CDR3 coding sequence is TGCGCCAGCAGCCCCCGAGAGACAGGGGGAGTGAAACTGTTTTTT. It codes for CASSPRETGGVKLFF.

This clone was found a few times. The chain carries TRBV11-2 and TRBJ2-1, with D possibly TRBD2 on 6 matching bases. CDR1 is SGHAT and CDR2 is FQNNGV in the germline V gene. Trimming stripped 7 bases from V and 6 bases from J, with 16 bases between. This CDR3 contains 14 residues. Written as DNA, the CDR3 is TGTGCCAGCAACAATCCAGCGGAGGGCAATGAGCAGTTCTTC. It specifies CASNNPAEGNEQFF.

This clone was seen only a few times. This rearrangement joins TRBV28 to TRBJ2-7; possibly TRBD2 for D (6 bases). Germline assignment: CDR1 MDHEN and CDR2 SYDVKM. V lost 8 bases to trimming and J lost 0 bases, with 20 bases between them. The CDR3 sequence is 16 residues long. The CDR3 region has the DNA TGTGCCAGCTCTCTGGGAGGACTCCGAAGCTCCTACGAGCAGTACTTC. It translates to CASSLGGLRSSYEQYF.

V usage is TRBV5-5 and J usage is TRBJ1-2, with a weak D call TRBD1 (5 bases). The CDR3 has 17 residues. Germline V gene sequence: CDR1 SGHKS, CDR2 YYEKEE (reference sequence). V lost 4 bases to trimming and J lost 3 bases, with 22 bases between them. The CDR3 region is CASSQDIQGRDDYGYTF. CDR3 bases: TGTGCCAGCAGCCAAGATATTCAGGGAAGGGATGACTATGGCTACACCTTC.

The rearrangement joins TRBV6-1 to TRBJ2-7; D possibly matches TRBD1 or TRBD2 (5 bases each). The ends were cut back, 4 bases at V and 12 bases at J, with 10 bases in the middle. This CDR3 is built from 10 residues. Per the germline V gene, CDR1 is MNHNS and CDR2 is SASEGT. The CDR3 coding sequence is TGTGCCAGCAGTGGGGGACGGTGGTACTTC. Translation: CASSGGRWYF.

The chain joins TRBV5-1 to TRBJ2-3; 13 bases match TRBD2. Trimming cost V 4 bases and J 4 bases; bases outside gene matches: 6. This CDR3 region has 16 residues. Germline lookup yields CDR1 SGHRS and CDR2 YFSETQ. Here the CDR3 DNA reads TGCGCCAGCAGCATGGGACTAGCGGGAACGGCAGATACGCAGTATTTT. This codes for CASSMGLAGTADTQYF.

The chain combines TRBV6-1 with TRBJ2-7, with D possibly being TRBD2 (6 bases). This CDR3 is 13 amino acids long. Germline CDR1 is MNHNS and CDR2 is SASEGT. V lost 6 bases and J lost 3, with 12 bases in between. CDR3 nucleotides: TGTGCCAGCAGCGGTACTAGCCTCTACGAGCAGTACTTC. It specifies CASSGTSLYEQYF.

The chain is built from TRBV7-2 and TRBJ2-7, with D uncertain. Germline values: CDR1 SGHTA, CDR2 FQGNSA. The V end lost 1 base, the J end lost 8 bases, and 9 bases lay between the germline ends. The CDR3 contains 12 residues. For the CDR3, the DNA is TGTGCCAGCAGCTTAGATGGTGATAAGCAGTACTTC. Translating gives CASSLDGDKQYF.